This is a list of T cell receptor beta chains from one sample in a study of blood T cell repertoires in COVID-19. Here immunoSEQ multiplex PCR was the method, and the copy in TCRdb shows in-frame clones only, minus some. The sample lists over 150,000 clones; over 60% were seen once. Sequencing was done on a sample of peripheral blood. Receptors originate from a woman older than 75 with acute or convalescent COVID-19. The CDR3 runs from the conserved cysteine through the conserved F or W. The order of the fields is V gene, clone size, CDR3 protein. Clone sizes are given selectively: once, few, many, or a class where the clone is expanded.

TRBV19 . CASSTTGGIIQYF
TRBV3-1/TRBV3-2 . CASSSHQGYGYTF
TRBV9 . CASSVANSGTSGRKNEQYF
TRBV11-2 few CASSLGSGGYGYTF
TRBV3-1/TRBV3-2 . CASSPLTGGTDTQYF
TRBV4-3 . CASSQGAPPQGWNTEAFF
TRBV12-5 . CASGLGQAGNQPQHF
TRBV5-1 . CASSYTDRGAGEKLFF
TRBV5-1 few CASSLVPWAPNTEAFF
TRBV7-2 . CASSLLGRNTGELFF
TRBV19 . CASNTMHRGSNQPQHF
TRBV7-2 few CASSLDRGLNQPQHF
TRBV9 . CASSVSFTSGILTGASTDTQYF
TRBV2 . CASSEDSGYPGPQHF
TRBV12-3/TRBV12-4 . CASSSQGSGYTF
TRBV6-1 . CASSEYPGDQPQHF
TRBV4-2 . CASSQEGEGRWEKLFF
TRBV7-6 . CASSSRTGGTYNEQFF
TRBV7-9 . CASSPATGENTEAFF
TRBV4-1 once CASSLGMTGDSPLHF
TRBV30 . CAWSGILGGSPSSYNSPLHF
TRBV6-2/TRBV6-3 few CASSYLSGQEAFF
TRBV7-3 . CASSRNRDSRQETQYF
TRBV7-2 . CASSSGGRSTDTQYF
TRBV15 . CAIWTVHGYTF
TRBV6-6 . CASSKAGQGVWNEQFF
TRBV5-6 . CASSLAGTGNSPLHF
TRBV7-9 . CASSGTRDSTEKLFF
TRBV6-6 many CATIAGGSQNEKLFF
TRBV5-1 . CASSITTGGPYGYTF
TRBV7-9 . CASSTTASFGTDTQYF
TRBV5-1 few CASNRQGLVNNEQFF
TRBV7-9 . CASSLKGRAGGREKLFF
TRBV29-1 . CSVTGSNSGNTIYF
TRBV7-2 few CASSLVGLAGVNEQFF